The rows below give T cell receptor beta chains drawn from one sample of a study of cytotoxic CD8 clonotypes in ibrutinib-treated CLL. Produced via immunoSEQ multiplex PCR; TCRdb's table is partial and in-frame only. The table has about 200,000 clones, around 70% seen once. Material: PBMCs, obtained after 12 months of ibrutinib treatment. The receptors were sampled from a human donor with chronic lymphocytic leukemia. CDR3s include the opening cysteine and the closing phenylalanine or tryptophan. D genes are given only for firm matches. Expanded clones are given a class, and other clones once, few, many or no size at all.

TRBV27,TRBJ2-7,NA,TRBD1,CASSLTGLDEQYF,TGTGCCAGCAGTTTGACAGGGTTGGACGAGCAGTACTTC
TRBV27,TRBJ2-5,NA,TRBD1,CASSFVAGGETQYF,TGTGCCAGCAGTTTCGTGGCAGGGGGAGAGACCCAGTACTTC
TRBV30,TRBJ1-6,NA,NA,CAWGVRGGNSPLHF,TGTGCCTGGGGGGTAAGGGGAGGTAATTCACCCCTCCACTTT
TRBV5-8,TRBJ2-7,NA,NA,CASSLKPDWSSYEQYF,TGTGCCAGCAGCTTGAAGCCAGACTGGAGCTCCTACGAGCAGTACTTC
TRBV5-1,TRBJ2-7,once,NA,CASSLRGREIYEQYF,TGCGCCAGCAGCCTGAGAGGCAGGGAGATCTACGAGCAGTACTTC
TRBV5-1,TRBJ2-7,NA,NA,CASSLRPRDSASYEQYF,TGCGCCAGCAGCTTGAGACCCCGGGACTCGGCATCCTACGAGCAGTACTTC
TRBV5-6,TRBJ2-3,few,NA,CASSLESTSDTQYF,TGTGCCAGCAGCTTGGAGAGCACTTCAGATACGCAGTATTTT
TRBV5-6,TRBJ1-5,NA,NA,CASRLYVGNQPQHF,TGTGCCAGCCGCTTGTATGTGGGCAATCAGCCCCAGCATTTT
TRBV9,TRBJ1-6,NA,NA,CASSFLGLENSPLHF,TGTGCCAGCAGCTTCTTGGGGCTGGAGAATTCACCCCTCCACTTT
TRBV7-3,TRBJ2-5,NA,NA,CASSYERETQYF,TGTGCCAGCAGCTACGAGAGGGAGACCCAGTACTTC
TRBV6-5,TRBJ1-1,NA,TRBD1,CASSTGTAGNEAFF,TGTGCCAGCAGTACCGGGACAGCGGGAAATGAAGCTTTCTTT
TRBV7-3,TRBJ2-7,few,NA,CASSLMGRDYEQYF,TGTGCCAGCAGCTTAATGGGCAGGGACTACGAGCAGTACTTC
TRBV28,TRBJ2-5,NA,NA,CASSLGVETQYF,TGTGCCAGCAGTCTGGGGGTAGAGACCCAGTACTTC
TRBV7-2,TRBJ1-1,once,NA,CASSLAPGAVGTEAFF,TGTGCCAGCAGCTTAGCCCCAGGGGCGGTGGGCACTGAAGCTTTCTTT
TRBV11-2,TRBJ2-4,few,NA,CASNPGARTKNIQYF,TGTGCCAGCAATCCAGGGGCGCGGACCAAAAACATTCAGTACTTC
TRBV20-1,TRBJ1-2,NA,NA,CSARQDSYTF,TGCAGTGCCAGACAGGACAGCTACACCTTC
TRBV5-6,TRBJ2-7,NA,NA,CASSPSNLGGYEQYF,TGTGCCAGCAGCCCATCAAACCTCGGTGGCTACGAGCAGTACTTC
TRBV15,TRBJ1-1,NA,NA,CATSRERPGLNTEAFF,TGTGCCACCAGCAGAGAAAGGCCAGGGTTGAACACTGAAGCTTTCTTT
TRBV7-9,TRBJ1-2,NA,NA,CASSLEQGLKYGYTF,TGTGCCAGCAGCTTAGAGCAGGGTTTGAAATATGGCTACACCTTC
TRBV27,TRBJ1-2,NA,NA,CASSPGVGANHGYTF,TGTGCCAGCAGTCCAGGGGTGGGGGCCAATCACGGCTACACCTTC
TRBV7-3,TRBJ2-1,NA,TRBD2,CASSPEWPGLAGNEQFF,TGTGCCAGCAGCCCCGAATGGCCGGGACTAGCGGGAAATGAGCAGTTCTTC
TRBV27,TRBJ2-7,NA,NA,CASTSLRAGSYEQYF,TGTGCCAGCACTTCTCTTAGGGCAGGCTCCTACGAGCAGTACTTC
TRBV7-3,TRBJ1-3,few,NA,CASSPGGSGNTIYF,TGTGCCAGCAGCCCGGGGGGCTCTGGAAACACCATATATTTT
TRBV29-1,TRBJ1-1,NA,TRBD1,CSVEQGARTEAFF,TGCAGCGTTGAGCAGGGGGCGCGGACTGAAGCTTTCTTT
TRBV4-1,TRBJ1-2,NA,NA,CASSQDAGLGNYGYTF,TGCGCCAGCAGCCAAGATGCAGGGCTAGGTAACTATGGCTACACCTTC
TRBV27,TRBJ2-7,once,TRBD1,CASSTRDRWYEQYF,TGTGCCAGCAGCACCCGGGACAGGTGGTACGAGCAGTACTTC
TRBV9,TRBJ1-3,NA,NA,CASSVVPPGAAGNTIYF,TGTGCCAGCAGCGTAGTACCCCCCGGGGCAGCAGGAAACACCATATATTTT
TRBV6-4,TRBJ1-2,few,NA,CASSDRMGFGYTF,TGTGCCAGCAGTGACAGGATGGGGTTTGGCTACACCTTC
TRBV18,TRBJ1-3,few,NA,CASSPRPRSEGSGNTIYF,TGTGCCAGCTCACCAAGACCCCGCTCAGAGGGGTCTGGAAACACCATATATTTT
TRBV19,TRBJ2-1,NA,TRBD2,CASSINFSGGRNEQFF,TGTGCCAGTAGTATCAATTTTTCGGGGGGGAGGAATGAGCAGTTCTTC
TRBV4-1,TRBJ1-1,few,TRBD1,CASSQWGQGNTEAFF,TGCGCCAGCAGCCAGTGGGGACAGGGGAACACTGAAGCTTTCTTT
TRBV4-3,TRBJ2-7,few,NA,CASSQDTFSYEQYF,TGCGCCAGCAGCCAAGATACGTTTTCCTACGAGCAGTACTTC
TRBV25-1,TRBJ1-1,NA,NA,CASSGRKEEAFF,TGTGCCAGCAGTGGACGAAAGGAAGAAGCTTTCTTT
TRBV7-2,TRBJ1-1,NA,NA,CASSRTGTEAFF,TGTGCCAGCAGCCGCACAGGCACCGAAGCTTTCTTT
TRBV9,TRBJ1-1,NA,NA,CASSVGLGAGEAFF,TGTGCCAGCAGCGTAGGGTTGGGGGCGGGTGAAGCTTTCTTT
TRBV11-2,TRBJ1-1,NA,NA,CASSPYRVLGTEAFF,TGTGCCAGCAGCCCTTACAGGGTCCTCGGTACTGAAGCTTTCTTT
TRBV19,TRBJ1-3,NA,NA,CASSITRLAGNTIYF,TGTGCCAGTAGTATCACGCGGTTGGCTGGAAACACCATATATTTT
TRBV18,TRBJ1-1,NA,TRBD1,CASSSYRGGTNTEAFF,TGTGCCAGCTCATCATACAGGGGTGGGACGAACACTGAAGCTTTCTTT
TRBV28,TRBJ1-2,NA,TRBD1,CATAGGNRGYTF,TGTGCCACCGCAGGGGGGAATCGTGGCTACACCTTC
TRBV6-1,TRBJ1-1,NA,NA,CASIRNTEAFF,TGTGCCAGCATTCGGAACACTGAAGCTTTCTTT
TRBV7-9,TRBJ2-5,NA,NA,CASSIMQGIGETQYF,TGTGCCAGCAGCATCATGCAGGGGATTGGAGAGACCCAGTACTTC
TRBV19,TRBJ2-3,NA,TRBD1,CASSFGQGGTDTQYF,TGTGCCAGTAGCTTCGGACAGGGCGGGACAGATACGCAGTATTTT
TRBV10-3,TRBJ1-6,NA,NA,CAINPSYNSPLHF,TGTGCCATCAATCCATCCTATAATTCACCCCTCCACTTT
TRBV18,TRBJ2-3,NA,NA,CASSPRIIEDTQYF,TGTGCCAGCTCACCACGAATTATTGAAGATACGCAGTATTTT
TRBV7-3,TRBJ2-5,NA,TRBD1,CASSSETGGWETQYF,TGTGCCAGCAGCTCAGAGACAGGGGGCTGGGAGACCCAGTACTTC
TRBV2,TRBJ1-2,NA,TRBD1,CASIRQGVDGYTF,TGTGCCAGCATACGACAGGGTGTGGATGGCTACACCTTC
TRBV11-2,TRBJ2-7,NA,NA,CASSLGAGQLIYEQYF,TGTGCCAGCAGCTTAGGAGCCGGTCAGTTAATCTACGAGCAGTACTTC
TRBV2,TRBJ1-1,NA,NA,CASSGDGRTEAFF,TGTGCCAGCAGCGGGGACGGGAGGACTGAAGCTTTCTTT
TRBV7-9,TRBJ1-4,NA,TRBD1,CATERTGGTGKLFF,TGTGCCACCGAGAGGACAGGGGGGACGGGAAAACTGTTTTTT
TRBV5-4,TRBJ2-5,NA,NA,CASTGRGLGETQYF,TGTGCCAGCACCGGACGGGGGCTGGGAGAGACCCAGTACTTC
TRBV7-3,TRBJ1-1,few,TRBD1,CASSPDRATEAFF,TGTGCCAGCAGCCCCGACAGGGCCACTGAAGCTTTCTTT
TRBV7-3,TRBJ2-7,many,NA,CASSGISYEQYF,TGTGCCAGCAGCGGGATCTCCTACGAGCAGTACTTC
TRBV29-1,TRBJ2-7,NA,NA,CSVIHRSSYEQYF,TGCAGCGTAATTCACCGAAGCTCCTACGAGCAGTACTTC
TRBV2,TRBJ1-2,NA,TRBD1,CASRRQGDRIGGYTF,TGTGCCAGCAGGCGACAGGGTGATCGGATCGGGGGCTACACCTTC
TRBV6-5,TRBJ2-5,NA,NA,CASSYSGSQETQYF,TGTGCCAGCAGTTACTCGGGCAGCCAAGAGACCCAGTACTTC